This T cell receptor beta chain was retrieved from a study of blood T cell repertoires in COVID-19. As for the study in general: The samples span acute and convalescent COVID-19 from the United States, Italy and Spain. From T cells, B-cell-depleted T cells, or PBMCs came the material, which was cDNA or gDNA.

The germline gives CDR1 MNHEY, CDR2 SMNVEV (reference sequence). The CDR3 runs 14 residues. The V gene lost 5 bases and the J gene lost 3 bases, with 13 bases spanning the gap. Authors' data handling: Researchers report that nucleated cell counts were estimated from reference gene primer amplification. Clones were sequenced by immunoSEQ multiplex PCR, and TCRdb holds only the in-frame ones, with some missing. V and J calls plus clone size are reproduced from that table; the DNA served to infer D and trimming. The sample carries over 110,000 clones, 88% recorded once. The chain couples TRBV27 to TRBJ1-1, with D unclear. The sequencing sample was made of peripheral blood. This sequence originates from a woman between 45 and 65 years old with acute or convalescent COVID-19. The CDR3 DNA sequence: TGTGCCAGCAGTCTACGGGATATGTACACTGAAGCTTTCTTT. Its protein is CASSLRDMYTEAFF.